This is a list of T cell receptor beta chains from one sample in a study of blood T cells in healthy people across ages. One entry per CDR3 protein, called by TCRdb with MiXCR from the 5' RACE reads. The sample gives 1,500,000 or so distinct CDR3 sequences, roughly 64% of which show up once; 6.5% to 8.5% is in the top ten. Sequencing was performed on blood. The receptors derive from a man between 18 and 35 years old in good health. Both conserved end residues are part of each CDR3. The D gene is left open where the match is weak. The size entry is marked missing in some rows and otherwise reads once, few, many or a size class.

D	J	V	size	CDR3	DNA
.	TRBJ1-2	TRBV12-3/TRBV12-4	.	CASSPARGNYGYTF	TGTGCCAGCAGTCCCGCAAGGGGAAACTATGGCTACACCTTC
.	TRBJ2-1	TRBV5-1	.	CASRFGGSEQFF	TGCGCCAGCAGATTTGGGGGGAGTGAGCAGTTCTTC
TRBD1	TRBJ2-7	TRBV15	few	CATSTGTGNRYEQYF	TGTGCCACCAGCACCGGGACAGGGAATCGCTACGAGCAGTACTTC
.	TRBJ2-5	TRBV11-1	.	CASSPRRAVETQYF	TGTGCCAGCAGCCCTCGACGGGCGGTAGAGACCCAGTACTTC
.	TRBJ1-1	TRBV5-1	.	CASSLKRGLNTEAFF	TGCGCCAGCAGCTTGAAGCGGGGTCTGAACACTGAAGCTTTCTTT
TRBD1	TRBJ2-1	TRBV27	.	CASSYYRDRLWEQFF	TGTGCCAGCAGTTACTACCGGGACAGGCTGTGGGAGCAGTTCTTC
.	TRBJ2-7	TRBV27	few	CASSLGDGSANEQYF	TGTGCCAGCAGTTTAGGGGACGGCAGCGCTAACGAGCAGTACTTC
TRBD1	TRBJ1-2	TRBV10-3	few	CAIKGTAAGGYTF	TGTGCCATCAAGGGGACAGCCGCAGGGGGCTACACCTTC
TRBD1	TRBJ2-5	TRBV4-1	.	CASSPGQNNQETQYF	TGCGCCAGCAGCCCGGGACAGAATAACCAAGAGACCCAGTACTTC
.	TRBJ2-2	TRBV12-3/TRBV12-4	few	CASSLPTGELFF	TGTGCCAGCAGCTTGCCCACCGGGGAGCTGTTTTTT
TRBD1	TRBJ2-5	TRBV24-1	.	CATRGDRGNQETQYF	TGTGCCACCAGAGGGGACAGGGGGAACCAAGAGACCCAGTACTTC
.	TRBJ2-7	TRBV25-1	.	CASSVGFEQYF	TGTGCCAGCAGTGTGGGATTCGAGCAGTACTTC
.	TRBJ1-2	TRBV5-1	.	CASSLRESANYGYTF	TGCGCCAGCAGCTTGAGGGAGTCGGCTAACTATGGCTACACCTTC
.	TRBJ2-7	TRBV5-6	.	CASSPGAGNSYEQYF	TGTGCCAGCAGCCCAGGGGCAGGGAACTCCTACGAGCAGTACTTC
TRBD1	TRBJ2-6	TRBV11-1	.	CASSFGLLRGQGAVGANVLTF	TGTGCCAGCAGCTTCGGGTTATTACGGGGACAGGGGGCCGTTGGGGCCAACGTCCTGACTTTC
TRBD1	TRBJ1-4	TRBV6-1	.	CASSDTGTDNEKLFF	TGTGCCAGCAGTGATACCGGGACAGATAATGAAAAACTGTTTTTT
TRBD1	TRBJ1-5	TRBV10-3	.	CAIRQGNQPQHF	TGTGCCATCAGACAGGGGAATCAGCCCCAGCATTTT
.	TRBJ1-4	TRBV6-5	few	CASSFRAGDEKLFF	TGTGCCAGCAGTTTCCGGGCCGGGGATGAAAAACTGTTTTTT